This passage covers 18 T cell receptor beta chains from one sample sequenced in a study of naive CD8 T cells in extremely preterm neonates. Method: immunoSEQ multiplex PCR; TCRdb's copy keeps in-frame clones and lacks some. The profile shows 5,100 or so clones, 97% of them singletons. Deliveries were elective term cesareans at roughly 37-41 weeks, with no labor or membrane rupture. Sample: naive CD8+ T cells from cord blood. The receptors were sampled from a newborn in good health.

The chain's CDR3 is CASSSTVLPQFF. The CDR3 DNA reads TGTGCCAGCAGTTCGACTGTCCTTCCGCAGTTCTTC. The rearrangement links TRBV27 to TRBJ2-1; D not certain. Germline V gene lookup returns CDR1 MNHEY and CDR2 SMNVEV (reference sequence). The CDR3 length is 12 residues. V lost 4 bases and J lost 12, with 13 bases in between.

The chain carries TRBV4-1 and TRBJ2-7; a possible D gene is TRBD1 (6 bases). Trimming removed 0 bases at V and 3 bases at J, with 12 bases between. From germline, CDR1 is MGHRA and CDR2 YSYEKL. The CDR3 spans 15 residues. The CDR3 nucleotides are TGCGCCAGCAGCCAAGAGACAGGTCCCTTCTACGAGCAGTACTTC. Translating gives CASSQETGPFYEQYF.

The V and J genes are TRBV2 and TRBJ2-5; 14 positions match TRBD2. V was clipped by 4 bases and J by 5 bases; unmatched bases: 12. This CDR3 has 18 residues. The V gene's germline CDR1 is SNHLY and CDR2 FYNNEI. The CDR3 coding sequence is TGTGCCAGCAGTGTGTACCGACAGGGACTAGCGGGGGAGGAGACCCAGTACTTC. Residues: CASSVYRQGLAGEETQYF.

This clone was picked up one time. The V and J genes are TRBV13 and TRBJ2-5; D ambiguous. The CDR3 sequence is 11 residues long. V was cut by 2 bases and J by 5 bases, with 3 bases left in between. CDR1 and CDR2 (germline): PRHDT, FYEKMQ (reference sequence). The CDR3 region is CASSLRETQYF. CDR3 bases: TGTGCCAGCAGCTTACGGGAGACCCAGTACTTC.

J is TRBJ2-2 and V is TRBV9, with TRBD1 as a possible D gene (5 bases). CDR3 length equals 15 residues. Germline V gene lookup returns CDR1 SGDLS and CDR2 YYNGEE. V lost 4 bases, J lost 7 bases, and 17 bases lay in between. CDR3 bases: TGTGCCAGCAGCCAGATGGGGCAGGGCGGCGGGGAGCTGTTTTTT. Translated, it gives CASSQMGQGGGELFF.

This chain joins TRBV9 and TRBJ2-1; 8 bases agree with TRBD2. The length of the CDR3 is 17 residues. Germline CDR1 reads SGDLS; CDR2 reads YYNGEE. J gave up 4 bases and V 3 bases, and 12 bases lay outside the gene matches. The CDR3 sequence: CASSAPSLAGLYNEQFF. The CDR3 DNA is TGTGCCAGCAGCGCCCCCTCCCTAGCGGGCCTTTACAATGAGCAGTTCTTC.

V and J are TRBV28 and TRBJ2-7; 11 bases fit TRBD2. Germline trimming cut 4 bases from V and 5 bases from J; bases unmatched to any gene: 13. The CDR3 sequence is 17 residues long. Germline-derived CDR1 and CDR2 are MDHEN and SYDVKM. The CDR3 spells CASSSPSTSGVKHEQYF. In DNA, the CDR3 is TGTGCCAGCAGTTCCCCTTCGACTAGCGGGGTGAAACACGAGCAGTACTTC. Drawing the rest from reference TRBV28 and TRBJ2-7, the complete variable domain is DVKVTQSSRYLVKRTGEKVFLECVQDMDHENMFWYRQDPGLGLRLIYFSYDVKMKEKGDIPEGYSVSREKKERFSLILESASTNQTSMYLCASSSPSTSGVKHEQYFGPGTRLTVT.

This clone is a singleton in its sample. J is TRBJ2-5 and V is TRBV7-2; no clear D. Matching the DNA end better, TRBJ2-7 makes the J call doubtful. CDR3 length equals 13 residues. Per germline, CDR1 SGHTA and CDR2 FQGNSA. The CDR3 DNA is TGTGCCAGCAGCTTAGGGTTAATCTACGAGCAGTACTTC. This translates into CASSLGLIYEQYF.

V usage is TRBV7-2 and J usage is TRBJ1-2; D not resolved. Germline assignment: CDR1 SGHTA and CDR2 FQGNSA. Trimming took off 1 base at V and 4 bases at J, with 16 bases between the two ends. The CDR3 length is 16 residues. In DNA, the CDR3 is TGTGCCAGCAGCTTAGATGGAGAGCCAACCCTCTATGGCTACACCTTC. It specifies CASSLDGEPTLYGYTF.

In this sample, this clone turned up once. The chain employs TRBV12-5 and TRBJ2-5; 15 positions agree with TRBD2. The end of the DNA is better explained by TRBJ2-7, so the J call may be wrong. The CDR3 runs 18 residues. Germline V gene data show CDR1 as LGHNT and CDR2 as FRNRAP. The CDR3 loop reads CASGLAGTSGGLSYEQYF. The CDR3 DNA is TGTGCTAGTGGTTTGGCCGGGACTAGCGGGGGGCTCTCCTACGAGCAGTACTTC.

The rearrangement joins TRBV4-1 to TRBJ1-3, with D perhaps matching TRBD1 (5 bases). The CDR3 spans 15 residues. With 2 bases removed from V and 1 base from J, the gap between germline ends came to 9 bases. Germline lookup yields CDR1 MGHRA and CDR2 YSYEKL. For the CDR3, the DNA is TGCGCCAGCAGCCAACATGGGGGGTCTGGAAACACCATATATTTT. This encodes CASSQHGGSGNTIYF.

The chain links TRBV7-9 to TRBJ1-1; 7 nucleotides align to TRBD1. The CDR3 loop spans 12 amino acids. The germline V gene has CDR1 SEHNR and CDR2 FQNEAQ (reference sequence). V lost 5 bases and J lost 6; bases outside the gene matches: 3. The CDR3 region has the DNA TGTGCCAGCAGCCCCACAGGGGCTGAAGCTTTCTTT. This encodes CASSPTGAEAFF. Using reference TRBV7-9 and TRBJ1-1 for the parts outside the CDR3, the full variable domain is DTGVSQNPRHKITKRGQNVTFRCDPISEHNRLYWYRQTLGQGPEFLTYFQNEAQLEKSRLLSDRFSAERPKGSFSTLEIQRTEQGDSAMYLCASSPTGAEAFFGQGTRLTVV.

The CDR3 coding sequence is TGTGCCAGCAGCTCCTTCAGCGGGAGGACAAATACGCAGTATTTT. This translates into CASSSFSGRTNTQYF. This chain connects TRBV7-6 to TRBJ2-3; 9 bases fit TRBD2. After removal of 4 bases from V and 7 bases from J, the junction contained 9 bases not matched to a gene. Per germline, CDR1 SGHVS and CDR2 FNYEAQ. This CDR3 is built from 15 residues.

A single count supports this clone. This chain joins TRBV20-1 and TRBJ1-1, with D unclear. From germline, CDR1 is DFQATT and CDR2 SNEGSKA (reference sequence). This CDR3 is built from 11 residues. The V end was cut by 4 bases, the J end by 2 bases, with 5 bases between. CDR3 sequence (DNA): TGCAGTGCTAAGCAAAACACTGAAGCTTTCTTT. The encoded protein is CSAKQNTEAFF.

The V gene is TRBV7-9, the J gene TRBJ2-5; possible D gene TRBD1, 5 bases. V was trimmed by 5 bases and J by 1 base, leaving 17 bases between them. This CDR3 contains 16 residues. The germline V gene has CDR1 SEHNR and CDR2 FQNEAQ (reference sequence). The CDR3 protein is CASSLPQARAQETQYF. CDR3 nucleotides: TGTGCCAGCAGCCTACCTCAAGCCAGGGCCCAAGAGACCCAGTACTTC.

This chain links TRBV5-1 with TRBJ2-7; 13 bases map to TRBD2. Germline loops: CDR1 SGHRS, CDR2 YFSETQ. The CDR3 loop spans 16 amino acids. With V trimmed by 0 bases and J by 4 bases, 4 bases remained unmatched. The DNA of the CDR3 is TGCGCCAGCAGCTTGGGGGGACTAGCGGGGAGATACGAGCAGTACTTC. This translates into CASSLGGLAGRYEQYF.

CDR3 bases: TGTGCCAGCAGTGAGGGACTAGCGGTCGGGGAGCTGTTTTTT. It yields the protein CASSEGLAVGELFF. V is TRBV6-5 and J is TRBJ2-2, with 11 bases matching TRBD2. The CDR3 is made up of 14 amino acids. V shed 5 bases, J shed 7 bases, and the junction held 3 bases outside the gene matches. Germline CDR1 and CDR2: MNHEY and SVGAGI.

CDR3 amino acids: CASSQEGARNEQFF. The CDR3 DNA reads TGCGCCAGCAGCCAAGAGGGGGCTCGGAATGAGCAGTTCTTC. The chain has TRBV4-3 and TRBJ2-1; perhaps TRBD1 as D (6 bases). The length of the CDR3 is 14 residues. Trimming took off 0 bases at V and 7 bases at J, with 10 bases between the two ends. In germline, CDR1 is LGHNA, CDR2 YSLEER.